The rows below give T cell receptor beta chains drawn from one sample of a study of T cell responses to AZD1222 COVID-19 vaccine. The method was immunoSEQ multiplex PCR; TCRdb's version includes in-frame clones alone and lacks a portion of them. The profile shows 120,000 or so clones, approximately 90% of them singletons. Sequences were derived from peripheral blood, sampled on day 0 of AZD1222 vaccination. The receptors stem from an adult in good health. CDR3s include the opening cysteine and the closing phenylalanine or tryptophan. A D gene is named only where the DNA matches it firmly. Size values are once, few and many counts, or a class for expanded clones, and some rows have none.

.,TRBJ1-1,TRBV10-3,.,TGTGCCATCAGTGAGAGGGGGGCACAAGACACTGAAGCTTTCTTT,CAISERGAQDTEAFF
.,TRBJ2-1,TRBV7-8,few,TGTGCCAGCAGCTTAACTAGCCTGGAGCAGTTCTTC,CASSLTSLEQFF
TRBD1,TRBJ2-4,TRBV28,.,TGTGCCAGCAGTTTATTCCAGACGACAGGGACGAAAAACATTCAGTACTTC,CASSLFQTTGTKNIQYF
TRBD1,TRBJ1-2,TRBV18,.,TGTGCCAGCTCAAGGGACAGCACTAACTATGGCTACACCTTC,CASSRDSTNYGYTF
TRBD2,TRBJ2-1,TRBV24-1,.,TGTGCCACCCCGGGGCCCCGGACTAGCGGCTACAATGAGCAGTTCTTC,CATPGPRTSGYNEQFF
.,TRBJ2-1,TRBV5-1,.,TGCGCCAGCAGCTTGGGGGAGTACAATGAGCAGTTCTTC,CASSLGEYNEQFF
.,TRBJ2-7,TRBV19,.,TGTGCCAGTAGTATCTACAACGCCTACGAGCAGTACTTC,CASSIYNAYEQYF
.,TRBJ2-7,TRBV7-2,.,TGTGCCAGCAGCGGATATCGGGTCTCCGAGCAGTACTTC,CASSGYRVSEQYF
.,TRBJ2-7,TRBV6-6,.,TGTGCCAGCACCATGAGCGGTGTTCCCTACGAGCAGTACTTC,CASTMSGVPYEQYF
.,TRBJ1-5,TRBV2,once,TGTGCCAGCAGTGAGCAGGGCCTTAGCAATCAGCCCCAGCATTTT,CASSEQGLSNQPQHF
.,TRBJ2-7,TRBV21-1,few,TGTGCCAGCAGTCAACAGGGCTACGAGCAGTACTTC,CASSQQGYEQYF
.,TRBJ1-2,TRBV27,.,TGTGCCAGCAGCCCCGAGTGGCAGGGAAAAGGCTACACCTTC,CASSPEWQGKGYTF
.,TRBJ1-2,TRBV6-5,.,TGTGCCAGCAGGGACGATGCTTACTATGGCTACACCTTC,CASRDDAYYGYTF
TRBD1,TRBJ2-3,TRBV18,once,TGTGCCAGCTCCCCCTCCGGGACAGGGGGCACAGATACGCAGTATTTT,CASSPSGTGGTDTQYF
.,TRBJ1-2,TRBV13,once,TGTGCCAGCAGCTTAGGAGGGGCCACCGCCTATGGCTACACCTTC,CASSLGGATAYGYTF
TRBD2,TRBJ2-3,TRBV3-1/TRBV3-2,.,TGTGCCAGCAGCCAATCGGCGGGAGTGGCTACAGATACGCAGTATTTT,CASSQSAGVATDTQYF
.,TRBJ2-2,TRBV18,.,TGTGCCAGCTCATGGTTCGGATTAGCCAACACCGGGGAGCTGTTTTTT,CASSWFGLANTGELFF
.,TRBJ1-2,TRBV5-6,.,TGTGCCAGCAGCTTCTGGGGTTCTGGCTCAAGTTATGGCTACACCTTC,CASSFWGSGSSYGYTF
.,TRBJ2-1,TRBV18,.,TGTGCCAGCTCACCCCTTACGAACAATGAGCAGTTCTTC,CASSPLTNNEQFF
.,TRBJ1-2,TRBV24-1,.,TGTGCCACCAGTGACCGGGTGAACTATGGCTACACCTTC,CATSDRVNYGYTF
.,TRBJ1-2,TRBV5-4,.,TGTGCCAGCAGCTTGTGGCAGGGGAATGGCTACACCTTC,CASSLWQGNGYTF
.,TRBJ1-6,TRBV3-1/TRBV3-2,.,TGTGCCAGCACCCCGGACCGTCGGAGTAATTCACCCCTCCACTTT,CASTPDRRSNSPLHF
.,TRBJ2-5,TRBV4-2,.,TGTGCCAGCAGCCCTAATTCGGGGGGCGGTGAGACCCAGTACTTC,CASSPNSGGGETQYF
TRBD1,TRBJ1-5,TRBV28,.,TGTGCCAGCAGTACTACCGGGACAGTCTATCAGCCCCAGCATTTT,CASSTTGTVYQPQHF
TRBD1,TRBJ1-5,TRBV28,once,TGTGCCAGCAGTTTTTTAGACAGGGGCAATCAGCCCCAGCATTTT,CASSFLDRGNQPQHF
.,TRBJ1-1,TRBV9,.,TGTGCCAGCAGCGCGGACGTGATGAACACTGAAGCTTTCTTT,CASSADVMNTEAFF
.,TRBJ1-1,TRBV20-1,.,TGCAGTGCTCGTGTGGGTTTGGAAGCTTTCTTT,CSARVGLEAFF
TRBD1,TRBJ1-2,TRBV4-1,.,TGCGCCAGCAGCCAAGTGCTGGCCAGGCCGGGAGGGGGCAACTATGGCTACACCTTC,CASSQVLARPGGGNYGYTF